Listed below are T cell receptor beta chains from one sample, sequenced in a study of blood T cell repertoires in COVID-19. Generated by immunoSEQ multiplex PCR, the TCRdb table keeps only in-frame clones and is missing some. This sample yields about 160,000 clones, of which less than 85% are seen a single time; less than 20% belongs to the top ten. The sequencing input was PBMCs or T cells enriched from blood (not recorded which). These receptors were obtained from a man aged 60 to 69 who had recovered from COVID-19. CDR3s include the opening cysteine and the closing phenylalanine or tryptophan. A D gene is named only where the DNA matches it firmly. Not every row has a clone size; where given, it reads once, few, many or a size class.

CDR3 DNA	CDR3 protein	V gene	J gene	D gene	clone size
TGTGCCAGCAGCTTAGCGGACAGGGGGTGGAATGAGCAGTTCTTC	CASSLADRGWNEQFF	TRBV7-2	TRBJ2-1	TRBD1	.
TGTGCCAGCAGCTTCCAAGGGGGCTCTGGAAACACCATATATTTT	CASSFQGGSGNTIYF	TRBV5-4	TRBJ1-3	.	once
TGTGCCAGCAGCCTACAGGGGGCAAGACCGCAAGAGACCCAGTACTTC	CASSLQGARPQETQYF	TRBV7-2	TRBJ2-5	TRBD1	once
TGTGCCAGCAGTCGCCCTGCGGGTAACTCCTATGGCTACACCTTC	CASSRPAGNSYGYTF	TRBV28	TRBJ1-2	.	.
TGCGCCAGCAGGCAGACTAGCGCCCAAGAGACCCAGTACTTC	CASRQTSAQETQYF	TRBV5-1	TRBJ2-5	TRBD2	.
TGTGCTCCCTCCCTTTGCAATCAGCCCCAGCATTTT	CAPSLCNQPQHF	TRBV30	TRBJ1-5	.	.
TGTGCCAGCAGCTTGCCTTTGGGAGAACGAGGCTATGGCTACACCTTC	CASSLPLGERGYGYTF	TRBV7-9	TRBJ1-2	.	few
TGTGCCTGGAGTCGTATCTTACAGCAGGGGGCTAATTCACCCCTCCACTTT	CAWSRILQQGANSPLHF	TRBV30	TRBJ1-6	TRBD1	.
TGTGCCAGTAGTATGCGAGGGATAGGTGGCAATCAGCCCCAGCATTTT	CASSMRGIGGNQPQHF	TRBV19	TRBJ1-5	.	.
TGCGCCAGCAGCTTGGCCGGTTATCAAGAGACCCAGTACTTC	CASSLAGYQETQYF	TRBV5-1	TRBJ2-5	.	.
TGCAGCGTGGGACAGGGCCTCAATCAGCCCCAGCATTTT	CSVGQGLNQPQHF	TRBV29-1	TRBJ1-5	TRBD1	.
TGTGCCAGCAGCTTAGACGCCCAGGGGGCGAACTACGAGCAGTACTTC	CASSLDAQGANYEQYF	TRBV11-1	TRBJ2-7	TRBD1	once
TGTGCCAGCAGTTCAACTAGCGGAGTAACAGATACGCAGTATTTT	CASSSTSGVTDTQYF	TRBV28	TRBJ2-3	TRBD2	.
TGCGCCAGCAGCTTGAGACTAGCGGGAATCACAGATACGCAGTATTTT	CASSLRLAGITDTQYF	TRBV5-1	TRBJ2-3	TRBD2	.
TGTGCCAGCAGCAAGAGGACAGGGGGATACACCGGGGAGCTGTTTTTT	CASSKRTGGYTGELFF	TRBV11-2	TRBJ2-2	TRBD1	.
TGTGCCAGCAGTCCTAAGACAGGGGGTGAATTAGCTTTCTTT	CASSPKTGGELAFF	TRBV27	TRBJ1-1	TRBD1	.
TGCGCCAGCAGCCCTCGGGGTCACGAGCAGTACTTC	CASSPRGHEQYF	TRBV5-1	TRBJ2-7	.	.
TGTGCCAGCAGCCTCGGACTAGCGGATAGCAATGAGCAGTTCTTC	CASSLGLADSNEQFF	TRBV5-4	TRBJ2-1	TRBD2	.
TGTGCCAGCAGCTCCCACTCTGGCTACACCTTC	CASSSHSGYTF	TRBV14	TRBJ1-2	.	.
TGTGCCAGCAGTTTATTATTGTGGGAGGGGGTCAATGAGCAGTTCTTC	CASSLLLWEGVNEQFF	TRBV27	TRBJ2-1	.	.
TGTGCCAGCAGCTCGACGGGACTAGCTACCGGGGAGCTGTTTTTT	CASSSTGLATGELFF	TRBV7-2	TRBJ2-2	TRBD2	.
TGCGCCAGCAGCTTGAGGGCGGGACAGGGCGCCACTGAAGCTTTCTTT	CASSLRAGQGATEAFF	TRBV5-1	TRBJ1-1	TRBD1	.
TGTGCCAGCAGTTTGGGAGGGCTAAACACTGAAGCTTTCTTT	CASSLGGLNTEAFF	TRBV28	TRBJ1-1	.	few
TGTGCCAGCAGCCTACGGCAGGGCGAATTCACAGATACGCAGTATTTT	CASSLRQGEFTDTQYF	TRBV3-1/TRBV3-2	TRBJ2-3	.	.
TGTGCCAGCAGCGTTACTAGCGGGAGTCAGACAGATACGCAGTATTTT	CASSVTSGSQTDTQYF	TRBV9	TRBJ2-3	TRBD2	once